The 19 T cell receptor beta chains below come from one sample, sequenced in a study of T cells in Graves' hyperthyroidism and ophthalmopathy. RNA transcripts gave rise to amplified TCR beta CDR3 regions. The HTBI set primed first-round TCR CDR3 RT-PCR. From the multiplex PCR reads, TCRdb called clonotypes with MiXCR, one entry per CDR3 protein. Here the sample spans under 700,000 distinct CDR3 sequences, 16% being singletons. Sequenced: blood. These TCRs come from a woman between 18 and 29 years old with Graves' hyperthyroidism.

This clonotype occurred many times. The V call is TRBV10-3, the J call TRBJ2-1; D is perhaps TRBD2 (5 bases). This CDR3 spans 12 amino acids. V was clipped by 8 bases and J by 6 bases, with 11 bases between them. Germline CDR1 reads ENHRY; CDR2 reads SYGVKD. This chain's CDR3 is CAILTAGNEQFF. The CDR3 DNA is TGTGCCATCCTCACGGCGGGCAATGAGCAGTTCTTC.

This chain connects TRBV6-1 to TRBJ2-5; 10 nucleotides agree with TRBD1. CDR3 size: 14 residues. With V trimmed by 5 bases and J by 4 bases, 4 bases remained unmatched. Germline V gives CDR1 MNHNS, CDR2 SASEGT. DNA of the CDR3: TGTGCCAGCAGTTTTGGACAGGGGGGAGAGACCCAGTACTTC. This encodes CASSFGQGGETQYF.

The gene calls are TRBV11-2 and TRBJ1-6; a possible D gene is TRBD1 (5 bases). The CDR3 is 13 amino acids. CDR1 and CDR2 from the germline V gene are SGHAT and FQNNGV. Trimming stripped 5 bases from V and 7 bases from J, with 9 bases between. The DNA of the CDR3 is TGTGCCAGCAGCAAACGACAGAATTCACCCCTCCACTTT. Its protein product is CASSKRQNSPLHF. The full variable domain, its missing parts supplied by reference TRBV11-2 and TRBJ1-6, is EAGVAQSPRYKIIEKRQSVAFWCNPISGHATLYWYQQILGQGPKLLIQFQNNGVVDDSQLPKDRFSAERLKGVDSTLKIQPAKLEDSAVYLCASSKRQNSPLHFGNGTRLTVT.

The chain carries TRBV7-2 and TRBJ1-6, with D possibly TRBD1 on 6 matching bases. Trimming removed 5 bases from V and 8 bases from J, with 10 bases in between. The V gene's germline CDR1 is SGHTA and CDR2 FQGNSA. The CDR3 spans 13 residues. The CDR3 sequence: CASSTWTDSPLHF. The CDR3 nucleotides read TGTGCCAGCAGCACCTGGACAGATTCACCCCTCCACTTT.

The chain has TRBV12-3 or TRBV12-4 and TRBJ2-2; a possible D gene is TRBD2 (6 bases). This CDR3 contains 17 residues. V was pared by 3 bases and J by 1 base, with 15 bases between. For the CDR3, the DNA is TGTGCCAGCAGTTTGTCCCTGGGAGGTAGGAACACCGGGGAGCTGTTTTTT. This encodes CASSLSLGGRNTGELFF.

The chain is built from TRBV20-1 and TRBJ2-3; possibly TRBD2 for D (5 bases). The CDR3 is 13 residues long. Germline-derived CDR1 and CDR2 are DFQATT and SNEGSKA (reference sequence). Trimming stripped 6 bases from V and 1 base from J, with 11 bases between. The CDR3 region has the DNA TGCAGTGCGCCCGGACTGGGCACAGATACGCAGTATTTT. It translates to CSAPGLGTDTQYF.

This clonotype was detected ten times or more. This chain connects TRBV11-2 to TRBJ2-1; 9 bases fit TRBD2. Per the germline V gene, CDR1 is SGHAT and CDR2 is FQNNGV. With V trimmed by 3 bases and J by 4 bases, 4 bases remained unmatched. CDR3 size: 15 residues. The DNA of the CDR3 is TGTGCCAGCAGCTTCAGCGGGGGGACTTACAATGAGCAGTTCTTC. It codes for CASSFSGGTYNEQFF. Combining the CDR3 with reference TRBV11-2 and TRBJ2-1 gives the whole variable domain EAGVAQSPRYKIIEKRQSVAFWCNPISGHATLYWYQQILGQGPKLLIQFQNNGVVDDSQLPKDRFSAERLKGVDSTLKIQPAKLEDSAVYLCASSFSGGTYNEQFFGPGTRLTVL.

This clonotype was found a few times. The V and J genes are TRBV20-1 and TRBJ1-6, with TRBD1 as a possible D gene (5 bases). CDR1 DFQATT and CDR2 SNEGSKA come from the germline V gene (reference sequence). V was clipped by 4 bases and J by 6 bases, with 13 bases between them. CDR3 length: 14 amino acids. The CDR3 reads CSAMVGGGNSPLHF. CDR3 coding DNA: TGCAGTGCTATGGTCGGGGGGGGTAATTCACCCCTCCACTTT.

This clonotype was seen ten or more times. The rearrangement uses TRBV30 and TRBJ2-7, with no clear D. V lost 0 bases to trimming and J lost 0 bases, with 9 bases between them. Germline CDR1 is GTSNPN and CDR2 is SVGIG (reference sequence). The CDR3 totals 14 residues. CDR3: CAWSVPGNSYEQYF. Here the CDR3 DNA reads TGTGCCTGGAGTGTACCCGGAAACTCCTACGAGCAGTACTTC.

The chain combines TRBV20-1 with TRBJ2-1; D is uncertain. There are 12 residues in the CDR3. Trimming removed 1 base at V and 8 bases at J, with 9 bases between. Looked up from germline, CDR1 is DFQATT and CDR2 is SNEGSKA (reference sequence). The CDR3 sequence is CSARAFGYEQFF. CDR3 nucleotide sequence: TGCAGTGCTAGAGCCTTTGGGTATGAGCAGTTCTTC.

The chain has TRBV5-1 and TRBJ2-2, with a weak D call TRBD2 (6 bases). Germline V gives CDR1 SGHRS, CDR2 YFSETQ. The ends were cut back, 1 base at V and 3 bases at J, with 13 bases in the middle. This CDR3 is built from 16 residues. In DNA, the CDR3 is TGCGCCAGCAGCTTGATACGGACGGGGGACACCGGGGAGCTGTTTTTT. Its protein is CASSLIRTGDTGELFF.

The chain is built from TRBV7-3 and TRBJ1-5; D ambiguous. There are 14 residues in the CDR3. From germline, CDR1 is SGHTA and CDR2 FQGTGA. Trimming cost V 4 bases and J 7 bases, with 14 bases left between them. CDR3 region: CASSSSSEGQPQHF. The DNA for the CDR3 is TGTGCCAGCAGCTCCTCCAGTGAGGGACAGCCCCAGCATTTT.

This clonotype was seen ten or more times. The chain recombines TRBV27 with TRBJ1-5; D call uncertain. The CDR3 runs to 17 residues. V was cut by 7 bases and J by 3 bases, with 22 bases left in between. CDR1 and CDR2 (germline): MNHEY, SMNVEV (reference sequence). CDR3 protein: CASTSLGSGLFNQPQHF. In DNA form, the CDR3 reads TGTGCCAGCACTTCTCTAGGATCTGGTCTGTTCAATCAGCCCCAGCATTTT.

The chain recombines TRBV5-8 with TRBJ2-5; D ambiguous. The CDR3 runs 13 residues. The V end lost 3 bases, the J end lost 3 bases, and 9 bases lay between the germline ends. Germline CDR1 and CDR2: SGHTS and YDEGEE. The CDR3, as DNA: TGTGCCAGCAGCTGGTACAGCAAAGAGACCCAGTACTTC. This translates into CASSWYSKETQYF.

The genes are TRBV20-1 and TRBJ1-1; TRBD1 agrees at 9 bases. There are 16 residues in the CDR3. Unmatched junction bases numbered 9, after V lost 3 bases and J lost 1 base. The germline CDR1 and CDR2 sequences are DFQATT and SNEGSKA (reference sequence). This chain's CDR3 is CSASYWHRGQNTEAFF. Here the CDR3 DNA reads TGCAGTGCTAGTTACTGGCACAGGGGGCAGAACACTGAAGCTTTCTTT.

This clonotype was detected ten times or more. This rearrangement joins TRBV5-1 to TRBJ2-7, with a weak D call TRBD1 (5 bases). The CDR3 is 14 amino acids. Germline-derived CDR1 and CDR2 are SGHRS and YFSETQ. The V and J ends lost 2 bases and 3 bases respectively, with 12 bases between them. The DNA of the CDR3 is TGCGCCAGCAGCTTATCCCCGACAGACTACGAGCAGTACTTC. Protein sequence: CASSLSPTDYEQYF. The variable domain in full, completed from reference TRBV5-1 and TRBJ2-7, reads KAGVTQTPRYLIKTRGQQVTLSCSPISGHRSVSWYQQTPGQGLQFLFEYFSETQRNKGNFPGRFSGRQFSNSRSEMNVSTLELGDSALYLCASSLSPTDYEQYFGPGTRLTVT.

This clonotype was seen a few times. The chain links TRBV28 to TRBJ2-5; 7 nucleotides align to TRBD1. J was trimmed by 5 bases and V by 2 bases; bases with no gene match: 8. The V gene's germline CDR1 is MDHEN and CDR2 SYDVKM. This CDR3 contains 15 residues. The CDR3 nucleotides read TGTGCCAGCAGTTTAAATCAGGGGGTGGGGGAGACCCAGTACTTC. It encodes CASSLNQGVGETQYF.

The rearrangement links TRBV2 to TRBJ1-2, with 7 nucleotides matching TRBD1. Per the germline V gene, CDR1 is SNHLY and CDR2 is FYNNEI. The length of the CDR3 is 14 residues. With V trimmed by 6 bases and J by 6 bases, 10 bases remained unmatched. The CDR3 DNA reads TGTGCCAGCAGAGGGAAGGGGGCCCGGGATGGCTACACCTTC. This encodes CASRGKGARDGYTF.

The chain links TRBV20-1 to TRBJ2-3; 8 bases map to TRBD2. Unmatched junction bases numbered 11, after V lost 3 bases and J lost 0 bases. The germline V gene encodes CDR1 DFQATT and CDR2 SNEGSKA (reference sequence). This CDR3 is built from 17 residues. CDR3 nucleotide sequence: TGCAGTGCTAGCCGAGACGGGAGGGCTGTAAGCACAGATACGCAGTATTTT. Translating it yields CSASRDGRAVSTDTQYF.